This TCR beta chain comes out of a study of technical replicates of blood from several donors. TCRdb's copy holds only in-frame clones and misses some; the assay was immunoSEQ multiplex PCR. This sample yields tens of thousands of clones, of which roughly 98% are seen a single time; approximately 0.17% belongs to the top ten. The V end lost 5 bases, the J end lost 5 bases, and 25 bases lay between the germline ends. Germline V gene sequence: CDR1 SGHDN, CDR2 FVKESK. The CDR3 is 17 residues long. J is TRBJ2-7 and V is TRBV14, with D possibly TRBD1 on 5 matching bases. The clonotype comes from a human donor in good health. The sequenced sample consisted of T cells isolated from PBMCs. The CDR3 nucleotides read TGTGCCAGCAGCGGAGTCCCCTCTTGGGGCTCCCAGGACGAGCAGTACTTC. It codes for CASSGVPSWGSQDEQYF.